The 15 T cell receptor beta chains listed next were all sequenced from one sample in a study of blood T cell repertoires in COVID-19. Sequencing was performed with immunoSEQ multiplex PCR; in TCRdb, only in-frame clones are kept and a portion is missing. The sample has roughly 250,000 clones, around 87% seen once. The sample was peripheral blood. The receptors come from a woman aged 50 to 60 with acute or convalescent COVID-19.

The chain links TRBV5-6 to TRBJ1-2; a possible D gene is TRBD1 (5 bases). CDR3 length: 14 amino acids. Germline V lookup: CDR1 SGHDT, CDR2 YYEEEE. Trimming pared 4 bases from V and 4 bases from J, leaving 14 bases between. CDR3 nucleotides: TGTGCCAGCAGCCACCCTGGGGGGTTCTATGGCTACACCTTC. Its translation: CASSHPGGFYGYTF. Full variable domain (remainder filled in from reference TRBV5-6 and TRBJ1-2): DAGVTQSPTHLIKTRGQQVTLRCSPKSGHDTVSWYQQALGQGPQFIFQYYEEEERQRGNFPDRFSGHQFPNYSSELNVNALLLGDSALYLCASSHPGGFYGYTFGSGTRLTVV.

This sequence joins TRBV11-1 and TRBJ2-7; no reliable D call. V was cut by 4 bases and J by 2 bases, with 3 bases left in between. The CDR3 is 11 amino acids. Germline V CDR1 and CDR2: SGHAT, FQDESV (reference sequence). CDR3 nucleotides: TGTGCCAGCAGCTCTACCTACGAGCAGTACTTC. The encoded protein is CASSSTYEQYF.

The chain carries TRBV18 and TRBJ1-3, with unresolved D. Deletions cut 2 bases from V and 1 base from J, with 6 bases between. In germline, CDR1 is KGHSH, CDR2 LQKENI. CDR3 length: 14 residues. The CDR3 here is CASSPSLSGNTIYF. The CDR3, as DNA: TGTGCCAGCTCACCATCACTATCTGGAAACACCATATATTTT.

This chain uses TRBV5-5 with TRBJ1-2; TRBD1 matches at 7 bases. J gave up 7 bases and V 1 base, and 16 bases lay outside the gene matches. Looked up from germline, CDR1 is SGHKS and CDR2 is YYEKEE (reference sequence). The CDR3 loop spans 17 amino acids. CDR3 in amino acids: CASSLTGMTGPGSGYTF. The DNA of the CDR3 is TGTGCCAGCAGCTTGACAGGCATGACAGGGCCCGGGAGTGGCTACACCTTC.

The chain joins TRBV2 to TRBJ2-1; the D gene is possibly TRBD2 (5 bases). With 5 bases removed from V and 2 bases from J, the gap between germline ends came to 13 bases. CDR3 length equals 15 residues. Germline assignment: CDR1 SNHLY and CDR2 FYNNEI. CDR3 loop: CASSQISGTYNEQFF. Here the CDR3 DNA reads TGTGCCAGCAGTCAAATAAGCGGAACCTACAATGAGCAGTTCTTC.

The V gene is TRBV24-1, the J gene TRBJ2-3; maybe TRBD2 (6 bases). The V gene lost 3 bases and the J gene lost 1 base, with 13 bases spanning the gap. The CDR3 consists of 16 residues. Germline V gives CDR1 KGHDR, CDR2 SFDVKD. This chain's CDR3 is CATSDPLALGTDTQYF. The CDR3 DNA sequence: TGTGCCACCAGTGATCCCCTAGCGCTCGGCACAGATACGCAGTATTTT.

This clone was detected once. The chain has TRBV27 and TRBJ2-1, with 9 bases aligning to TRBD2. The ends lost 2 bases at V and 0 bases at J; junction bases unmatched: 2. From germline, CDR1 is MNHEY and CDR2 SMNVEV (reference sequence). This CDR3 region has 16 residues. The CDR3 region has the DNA TGTGCCAGCAGTTTAGCGGGAGGGAGCTCCTACAATGAGCAGTTCTTC. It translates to CASSLAGGSSYNEQFF.

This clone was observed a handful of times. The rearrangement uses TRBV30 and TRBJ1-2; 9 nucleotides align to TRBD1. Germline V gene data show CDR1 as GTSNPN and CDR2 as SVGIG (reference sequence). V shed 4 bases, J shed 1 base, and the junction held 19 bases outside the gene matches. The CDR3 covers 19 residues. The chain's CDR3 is CAWITVVRGQGQLNYGYTF. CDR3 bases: TGTGCCTGGATAACCGTAGTGCGTGGACAGGGGCAACTTAACTATGGCTACACCTTC.

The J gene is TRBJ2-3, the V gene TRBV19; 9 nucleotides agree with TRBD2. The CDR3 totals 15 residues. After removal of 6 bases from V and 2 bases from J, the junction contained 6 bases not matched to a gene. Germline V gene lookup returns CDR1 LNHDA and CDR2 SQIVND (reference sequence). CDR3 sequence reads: CASRGLAGTTDTQYF. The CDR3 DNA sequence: TGTGCCAGTAGAGGGCTAGCGGGGACCACAGATACGCAGTATTTT.

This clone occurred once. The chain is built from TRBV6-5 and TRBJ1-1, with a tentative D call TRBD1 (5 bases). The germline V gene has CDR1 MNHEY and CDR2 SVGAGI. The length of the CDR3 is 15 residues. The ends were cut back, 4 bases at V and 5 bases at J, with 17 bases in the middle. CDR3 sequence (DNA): TGTGCCAGCAGTTTCACAGGTCCCAAGGGGACTGAAGCTTTCTTT. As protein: CASSFTGPKGTEAFF.

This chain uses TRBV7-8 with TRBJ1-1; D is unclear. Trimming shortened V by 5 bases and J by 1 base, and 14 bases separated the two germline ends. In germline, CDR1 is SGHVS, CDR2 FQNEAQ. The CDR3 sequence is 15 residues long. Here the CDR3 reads CASSATAWRNTEAFF. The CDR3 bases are TGTGCCAGCAGCGCGACGGCTTGGAGGAACACTGAAGCTTTCTTT.

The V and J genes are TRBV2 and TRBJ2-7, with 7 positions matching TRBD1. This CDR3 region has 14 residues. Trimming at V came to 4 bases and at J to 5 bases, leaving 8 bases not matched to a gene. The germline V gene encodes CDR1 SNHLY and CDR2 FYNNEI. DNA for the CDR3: TGTGCCAGCAGTGGTAACAGGGGTTTCGACGAGCAGTACTTC. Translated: CASSGNRGFDEQYF.

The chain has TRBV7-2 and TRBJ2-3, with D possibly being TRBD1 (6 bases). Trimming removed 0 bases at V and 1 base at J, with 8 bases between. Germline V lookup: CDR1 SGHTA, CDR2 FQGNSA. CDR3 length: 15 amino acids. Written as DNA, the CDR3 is TGTGCCAGCAGCTTAGCAGCAGGGGGCACAGATACGCAGTATTTT. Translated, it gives CASSLAAGGTDTQYF.

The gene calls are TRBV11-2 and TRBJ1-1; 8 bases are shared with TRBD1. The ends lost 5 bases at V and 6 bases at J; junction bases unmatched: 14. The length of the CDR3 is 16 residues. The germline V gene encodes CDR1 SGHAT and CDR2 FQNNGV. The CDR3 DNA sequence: TGTGCCAGCAGCCCCGGCACTCAGGGGGCAAGCGCTGAAGCTTTCTTT. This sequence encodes CASSPGTQGASAEAFF.

The CDR3: CASSFTMRTGGSNVLTF. Here the CDR3 DNA reads TGTGCCAGCAGCTTCACTATGAGGACAGGGGGGTCCAACGTCCTGACTTTC. This chain joins TRBV7-8 and TRBJ2-6, with 10 nucleotides matching TRBD1. CDR1 is SGHVS and CDR2 is FQNEAQ in the germline V gene. The junction had 10 bases not matched to a gene; V was cut back by 3 bases and J by 8 bases. The length of the CDR3 is 17 residues. Using reference TRBV7-8 and TRBJ2-6 for the parts outside the CDR3, the full variable domain is GAGVSQSPRYKVAKRGQDVALRCDPISGHVSLFWYQQALGQGPEFLTYFQNEAQLDKSGLPSDRFFAERPEGSVSTLKIQRTQQEDSAVYLCASSFTMRTGGSNVLTFGAGSRLTVL.